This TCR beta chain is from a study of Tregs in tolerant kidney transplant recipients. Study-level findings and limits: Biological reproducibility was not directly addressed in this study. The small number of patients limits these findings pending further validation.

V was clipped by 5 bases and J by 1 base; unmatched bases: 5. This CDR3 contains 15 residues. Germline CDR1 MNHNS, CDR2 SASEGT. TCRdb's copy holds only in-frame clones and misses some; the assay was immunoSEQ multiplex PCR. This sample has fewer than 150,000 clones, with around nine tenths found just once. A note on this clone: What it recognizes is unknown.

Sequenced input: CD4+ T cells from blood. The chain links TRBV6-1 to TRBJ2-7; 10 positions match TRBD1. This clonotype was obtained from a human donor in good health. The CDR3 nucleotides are TGTGCCAGCAGTTCCCGGACAGGGGGGTCCTACGAGCAGTACTTC. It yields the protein CASSSRTGGSYEQYF.